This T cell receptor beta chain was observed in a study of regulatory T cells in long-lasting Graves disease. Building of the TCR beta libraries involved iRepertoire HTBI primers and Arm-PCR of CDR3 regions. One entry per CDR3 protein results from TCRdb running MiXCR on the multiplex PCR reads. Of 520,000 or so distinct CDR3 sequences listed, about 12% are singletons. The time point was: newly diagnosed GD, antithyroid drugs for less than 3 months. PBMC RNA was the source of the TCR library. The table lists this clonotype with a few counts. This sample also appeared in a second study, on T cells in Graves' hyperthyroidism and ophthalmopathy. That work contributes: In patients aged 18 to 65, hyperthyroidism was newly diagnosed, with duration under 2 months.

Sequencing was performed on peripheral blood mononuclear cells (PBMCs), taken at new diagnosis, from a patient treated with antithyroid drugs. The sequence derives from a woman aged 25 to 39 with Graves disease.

CDR3 in DNA: TGTGCCAGCAGTGAAGCGCTTCCCCAGGGTGAGCAGTTCTTC. Protein product: CASSEALPQGEQFF. V and J are TRBV2 and TRBJ2-1, with D tentatively TRBD1 (5 bases). The CDR3 is 14 amino acids. The germline V and J ends were trimmed by 0 bases and 9 bases, with 12 bases remaining between them. CDR1 is SNHLY and CDR2 is FYNNEI in the germline V gene.